The 21 T cell receptor beta chains presented below share a single source sample, sequenced in a study of beta chain features in type 1 diabetes. Reverse transcription of all isolated RNA meant that expressed TCRB transcripts were sequenced. TCRdb keeps only in-frame clones here, not all; method: immunoSEQ multiplex PCR. This table holds hundreds of thousands of clones, over 25% found once. The source material was naive CD4+ T cells from blood. The receptors derive from a man aged 18 to 30 in good health.

This clone was seen a few times. The CDR3 sequence is CASSQVKGVYEQYF. The CDR3 DNA reads TGTGCCAGCAGCCAAGTCAAGGGGGTCTACGAGCAGTACTTC. The V and J genes are TRBV14 and TRBJ2-7; TRBD1 might be the D (6 bases). CDR1 is SGHDN and CDR2 is FVKESK in the germline V gene. The CDR3 length is 14 residues. V was pared by 1 base and J by 3 bases, with 10 bases between.

V is TRBV27 and J is TRBJ2-2, with D perhaps matching TRBD2 (6 bases). Trimming stripped 6 bases from V and 1 base from J, with 12 bases between. The V gene's germline CDR1 is MNHEY and CDR2 SMNVEV (reference sequence). The CDR3 totals 15 residues. This CDR3 reads CASSQGGVNTGELFF. CDR3 in DNA: TGTGCCAGCAGCCAGGGCGGGGTGAACACCGGGGAGCTGTTTTTT.

This chain uses TRBV5-4 with TRBJ2-1; 9 bases line up with TRBD1. The CDR3 totals 14 residues. Germline V gene sequence: CDR1 SGHNT, CDR2 YYREEE (reference sequence). V dropped 4 bases and J dropped 8; count of bases not matched to a gene: 7. CDR3 DNA sequence: TGTGCCAGCAGCACACAAACAGGGGGCGATGAGCAGTTCTTC. It codes for CASSTQTGGDEQFF.

This chain links TRBV4-3 with TRBJ2-3; 13 bases map to TRBD2. Germline loops: CDR1 LGHNA, CDR2 YSLEER. Losses at the gene ends were 0 bases for V and 1 base for J; bases not matched to a gene: 4. The CDR3 totals 18 residues. The CDR3 bases are TGCGCCAGCAGCCAAGAAAGACTAGCGGGAGGTGGCACAGATACGCAGTATTTT. Protein: CASSQERLAGGGTDTQYF.

The rearrangement joins TRBV7-8 to TRBJ2-6; D is uncertain. Germline V gene data show CDR1 as SGHVS and CDR2 as FQNEAQ. The length of the CDR3 is 13 residues. Deletions cut 4 bases from V and 7 bases from J, with 8 bases between. CDR3 residues: CASSSSIANVLTF. The CDR3 DNA follows: TGTGCCAGCAGCTCTTCAATTGCCAACGTCCTGACTTTC. The variable domain in full, completed from reference TRBV7-8 and TRBJ2-6, reads GAGVSQSPRYKVAKRGQDVALRCDPISGHVSLFWYQQALGQGPEFLTYFQNEAQLDKSGLPSDRFFAERPEGSVSTLKIQRTQQEDSAVYLCASSSSIANVLTFGAGSRLTVL.

This clone showed up just a few times. V usage is TRBV9 and J usage is TRBJ2-5; TRBD2 is a possible D gene (5 bases). The V end was cut by 0 bases, the J end by 4 bases, with 10 bases between. The CDR3 spans 14 residues. CDR1 and CDR2 from the germline V gene are SGDLS and YYNGEE. The CDR3 DNA sequence: TGTGCCAGCAGCGTAGAGCGGTTGACAGAGACCCAGTACTTC. This encodes CASSVERLTETQYF.

This clone came up a few times. The V and J genes are TRBV15 and TRBJ1-2; TRBD1 might be the D (5 bases). CDR1 and CDR2 (germline): LNHNV, YYDKDF (reference sequence). Trimming removed 2 bases from V and 10 bases from J, with 11 bases in between. This CDR3 region has 12 residues. CDR3 loop: CATSRLLGDYTF. CDR3 bases: TGTGCCACCAGCAGATTATTGGGGGACTACACCTTC.

This clone was observed a handful of times. The chain carries TRBV18 and TRBJ2-1; D perhaps matches TRBD2 (6 bases). Trimming shortened V by 6 bases and J by 0 bases, and 21 bases separated the two germline ends. Germline V gene sequence: CDR1 KGHSH, CDR2 LQKENI. The CDR3 runs 18 residues. The CDR3 reads CASSPYEWTIGSYNEQFF. CDR3 DNA sequence: TGTGCCAGCTCGCCATACGAGTGGACTATAGGCTCCTACAATGAGCAGTTCTTC.

The chain couples TRBV7-9 to TRBJ2-2; D is unclear. The CDR3 totals 14 residues. CDR1 SEHNR and CDR2 FQNEAQ come from the germline V gene (reference sequence). V shed 5 bases and J shed 2 bases, with 9 bases lying between them. The CDR3 nucleotides are TGTGCCAGCAGCCCTCTCACCAACACCGGGGAGCTGTTTTTT. Its translation: CASSPLTNTGELFF.

This clone showed up just once. This chain joins TRBV9 and TRBJ2-7; 9 nucleotides match TRBD1. Germline V CDR1 and CDR2: SGDLS, YYNGEE. Germline trimming cut 4 bases from V and 7 bases from J; bases unmatched to any gene: 9. The CDR3 is made up of 14 amino acids. CDR3 nucleotides: TGTGCCAGCAGCATAAGGACAGGGGCGGAGGAGCAGTACTTC. Its protein is CASSIRTGAEEQYF.

The chain employs TRBV28 and TRBJ2-5; weak D call: TRBD1 (5 bases). Germline-derived CDR1 and CDR2 are MDHEN and SYDVKM. The CDR3 loop spans 16 amino acids. Trimming took 5 bases from V and 5 from J, leaving 21 bases between them. This CDR3 reads CASSPGQGLRSETQYF. CDR3 coding DNA: TGTGCCAGCAGTCCTGGTCAGGGTTTAAGGTCGGAGACCCAGTACTTC. Full variable domain (missing parts from reference TRBV28 and TRBJ2-5): DVKVTQSSRYLVKRTGEKVFLECVQDMDHENMFWYRQDPGLGLRLIYFSYDVKMKEKGDIPEGYSVSREKKERFSLILESASTNQTSMYLCASSPGQGLRSETQYFGPGTRLLVL.

This sequence joins TRBV28 and TRBJ2-2; the D gene is possibly TRBD2 (6 bases). Germline assignment: CDR1 MDHEN and CDR2 SYDVKM. The CDR3 has 17 amino acids. V lost 10 bases and J lost 2, with 23 bases in between. CDR3 amino acids: CATFLDYAGINTGELFF. In DNA form, the CDR3 reads TGTGCCACCTTTTTGGACTACGCGGGTATTAACACCGGGGAGCTGTTTTTT.

This clone was observed a handful of times. The V gene is TRBV29-1, the J gene TRBJ2-2; perhaps TRBD1 as D (6 bases). CDR1 is SQVTM and CDR2 is ANQGSEA in the germline V gene. Trimming left V 6 bases short and J 6 bases short, with 11 bases between. This CDR3 is built from 12 residues. CDR3 sequence reads: CSVGAGAGELFF. The CDR3 DNA follows: TGCAGCGTGGGGGCCGGCGCCGGGGAGCTGTTTTTT.

The rearrangement uses TRBV9 and TRBJ2-5; maybe TRBD2 (6 bases). There are 15 residues in the CDR3. Germline-derived CDR1 and CDR2 are SGDLS and YYNGEE. V was shortened by 0 bases and J by 4 bases, with 13 bases between the two germline ends. DNA for the CDR3: TGTGCCAGCAGCGTAGACGGGAGCCGTGGAGAGACCCAGTACTTC. Translation gives CASSVDGSRGETQYF.

About this clone itself: This sample also contains other DNA sequences that code for the same CDR3. The V gene is TRBV5-1, the J gene TRBJ2-7; D is ambiguous. Trimming took off 4 bases at V and 3 bases at J, with 8 bases between the two ends. The CDR3 consists of 12 residues. Germline lookup yields CDR1 SGHRS and CDR2 YFSETQ. The CDR3 region is CASSGSFYEQYF. CDR3 in DNA: TGCGCCAGCAGCGGCAGTTTCTACGAGCAGTACTTC.

This clone appeared a few times. CDR3 sequence: CAWSLTSRRAFF. For the CDR3, the DNA is TGTGCCTGGAGTCTGACTTCAAGGAGGGCTTTCTTT. The chain employs TRBV30 and TRBJ1-1; D unresolved. Germline CDR1 GTSNPN, CDR2 SVGIG (reference sequence). V lost 2 bases to trimming and J lost 11 bases, with 15 bases between them. The CDR3 length is 12 residues.

The chain is built from TRBV18 and TRBJ2-1; TRBD2 aligns across 7 bases. In germline, CDR1 is KGHSH, CDR2 LQKENI. With 3 bases clipped from V and 0 bases from J, the junction kept 5 bases outside the gene matches. The CDR3 consists of 16 residues. CDR3 amino acids: CASSPQRGLSYNEQFF. The CDR3 region has the DNA TGTGCCAGCTCACCTCAGCGGGGCCTCTCCTACAATGAGCAGTTCTTC.

This clone has just a few counts. The chain links TRBV7-2 to TRBJ2-3, with D unclear. The germline V and J ends were trimmed by 1 base and 4 bases, with 9 bases remaining between them. Germline CDR1 and CDR2: SGHTA and FQGNSA. The CDR3 contains 14 residues. This chain's CDR3 is CASSLGFLPDTQYF. CDR3 coding DNA: TGTGCCAGCAGCTTAGGGTTCCTCCCAGATACGCAGTATTTT.

The V call is TRBV4-1, the J call TRBJ2-1; TRBD2 might be the D (6 bases). Germline V gene sequence: CDR1 MGHRA, CDR2 YSYEKL. The V end lost 0 bases, the J end lost 7 bases, and 16 bases lay between the germline ends. This CDR3 has 16 amino acids. CDR3: CASSQDTREAWNEQFF. CDR3 DNA sequence: TGCGCCAGCAGCCAAGATACGAGGGAGGCGTGGAATGAGCAGTTCTTC.

The J gene is TRBJ2-5, the V gene TRBV10-3, with no clear D. Germline CDR1 is ENHRY and CDR2 is SYGVKD. The CDR3 runs 13 residues. Deletions cut 2 bases from V and 5 bases from J, with 9 bases between. Written as DNA, the CDR3 is TGTGCCATCAGTGAGGGGCGAGCGGAGACCCAGTACTTC. Translation gives CAISEGRAETQYF.

The V gene is TRBV30, the J gene TRBJ2-5; 11 bases match TRBD2. V was clipped by 5 bases and J by 7 bases; unmatched bases: 9. Germline values: CDR1 GTSNPN, CDR2 SVGIG (reference sequence). The CDR3 extends over 14 amino acids. DNA of the CDR3: TGTGCCTGGGGGACTAGCGGAGGGGCGGGGACCCAGTACTTC. Translation: CAWGTSGGAGTQYF.